This entry is about one T cell receptor beta chain. Method: immunoSEQ multiplex PCR; TCRdb's copy keeps in-frame clones and lacks some. The sample yields about 110,000 clones, 91% seen once. The sample belongs to a study of T cell responses to AZD1222 COVID-19 vaccine. Trimming removed 2 bases from V and 1 base from J, with 5 bases in between. CDR3 length: 13 amino acids. The germline CDR1 and CDR2 sequences are SGHTA and FQGTGA. This rearrangement joins TRBV7-3 to TRBJ2-5; the D is unclear. This specimen consisted of peripheral blood, obtained on day 0 of AZD1222 vaccination. This clonotype originated in an adult in good health. The CDR3 here is CASSLESQETQYF. The CDR3 region has the DNA TGTGCCAGCAGCTTAGAGAGCCAAGAGACCCAGTACTTC.